The 9 T cell receptor beta chains presented below share a single source sample, sequenced in a study of Graves' ophthalmopathy and Graves' hyperthyroidism. Amplifying from RNA transcripts, the study obtained TCR beta CDR3 regions. The first round was an RT-PCR with HTBI primers, and the second round was a multiplex PCR. MiXCR was run by TCRdb on the multiplex PCR reads, yielding one entry per CDR3 protein. The table has 300,000 to 450,000 distinct CDR3 sequences, about 18% seen once. The sample consisted of peripheral blood. All receptors come from an adult woman with stable Graves' hyperthyroidism.

This clonotype occurred many times. The gene calls are TRBV6-5 and TRBJ1-1; 9 positions agree with TRBD1. Germline V gene lookup returns CDR1 MNHEY and CDR2 SVGAGI. Losses at the gene ends were 1 base for V and 6 bases for J; bases not matched to a gene: 3. CDR3 length: 14 amino acids. The CDR3 nucleotides are TGTGCCAGCAGTTACTTGGGACAGGGCGCTGAAGCTTTCTTT. Its protein product is CASSYLGQGAEAFF.

There are many counts of this clonotype. CDR3 protein: CASSLNAGIVQPQHF. The CDR3 DNA sequence: TGTGCCAGCAGTTTAAATGCAGGGATAGTTCAGCCCCAGCATTTT. This sequence joins TRBV27 and TRBJ1-5, with D perhaps TRBD1 (5 bases). The CDR3 totals 15 residues. Germline CDR1 is MNHEY and CDR2 is SMNVEV (reference sequence). V shed 2 bases and J shed 6 bases, with 14 bases lying between them.

In regard to this clonotype: This clone may be a read error of a much larger clone one base away. The rearrangement links TRBV15 to TRBJ2-2; tentative D call: TRBD1 (6 bases). The CDR3 contains 13 residues. CDR1 is LNHNV, CDR2 YYDKDF, per germline (reference sequence). This chain's CDR3 is CATRQTGPGELLF. In DNA form, the CDR3 reads TGTGCCACCAGGCAAACAGGGCCCGGGGAGCTGTTGTTT.

This clonotype was counted between two and nine times. V is TRBV6-1 and J is TRBJ1-5; D ambiguous. V lost 3 bases to trimming and J lost 5 bases, with 14 bases between them. Germline V gene sequence: CDR1 MNHNS, CDR2 SASEGT. CDR3 length: 15 residues. DNA of the CDR3: TGTGCCAGCAGTGACTTGGGCCCCCCGGATCAGCCCCAGCATTTT. This sequence encodes CASSDLGPPDQPQHF.

This clonotype showed up many times. CDR3 DNA sequence: TGTGCCAGCAGACCAGACCCCGGGACAGGTGCCAACACCGGGGAGCTGTTTTTT. As protein: CASRPDPGTGANTGELFF. The chain joins TRBV6-2 or TRBV6-3 to TRBJ2-2; 8 nucleotides align to TRBD1. CDR3 length equals 18 residues. CDR1 and CDR2 from the germline V gene are MNHEY and SVGEGT. The V segment lost 6 bases and the J segment 2 bases; nucleotides outside the gene matches: 14.

Ten or more counts support this clonotype. V usage is TRBV15 and J usage is TRBJ1-1, with TRBD1 matching over 10 bases. The CDR3 extends over 16 amino acids. CDR1 is LNHNV and CDR2 is YYDKDF in the germline V gene (reference sequence). V was pared by 2 bases and J by 4 bases, with 7 bases of the junction left unmatched. The CDR3 loop is CATSRPTGGRGTEAFF. The CDR3, as DNA: TGTGCCACCAGCAGACCGACAGGGGGCAGGGGCACTGAAGCTTTCTTT.

In its sample, this clonotype was seen a few times. The junction departs from the called germline gene at one end, perhaps through a read error. This chain joins TRBV2 and TRBJ2-2; a weak D match, TRBD2 (6 bases). From germline, CDR1 is SNHLY and CDR2 FYNNEI. CDR3 length: 14 residues. CDR3 protein: CASRREMDTGELCF. The CDR3 nucleotides are TGTGCCAGCAGACGGGAGATGGACACCGGGGAGCTGTGTTTT. Variable domain in full (rest from reference TRBV2 and TRBJ2-2): EPEVTQTPSHQVTQMGQEVILRCVPISNHLYFYWYRQILGQKVEFLVSFYNNEISEKSEIFDDQFSVERPDGSNFTLKIRSTKLEDSAMYFCASRREMDTGELCFGEGSRLTVL.

This clonotype was seen ten or more times. V and J are TRBV5-1 and TRBJ1-3; weak D call: TRBD1 (5 bases). Trimming removed 0 bases from V and 2 bases from J, with 9 bases in between. The germline CDR1 and CDR2 sequences are SGHRS and YFSETQ. The CDR3 totals 15 residues. In nucleotides, the CDR3 is TGCGCCAGCAGCTTGGAAGCGGGGGCTGGAAACACCATATATTTT. Translation gives CASSLEAGAGNTIYF.

This clonotype was seen once. The V gene is TRBV29-1, the J gene TRBJ2-7, with 8 bases that match TRBD1. CDR1 and CDR2 (germline): SQVTM, ANQGSEA. Losses at the gene ends were 5 bases for V and 5 bases for J; bases not matched to a gene: 5. CDR3 length: 12 amino acids. DNA of the CDR3: TGCAGCGTTAGTCAGGGGGCCCACGAGCAGTACTTC. As protein: CSVSQGAHEQYF.